The clone carrying this TCR beta chain was detected only once. The antigen is unknown. Clones were sequenced by immunoSEQ multiplex PCR, and TCRdb holds only the in-frame ones, with some missing. The sample gives 180,000 or so clones, around 89% of which show up once; roughly 25% is in the top ten. This specimen belongs to a study of T cell responses to AZD1222 COVID-19 vaccine. Germline CDR1 ENHRY, CDR2 SYGVKD. J was trimmed by 1 base and V by 7 bases; bases with no gene match: 7. The CDR3 has 17 residues. Researchers grouped second doses given at about 4 or about 12 weeks into one pool. General observations from the study: Mapped onto spike, vaccine-associated CD4 TCRs spanned it and were dominant at 160-218 and 743-854. Mostly white British, mostly female donors; authors suggested clonal diversity may be underestimated.

This receptor was obtained from an adult who received the AZD1222 COVID-19 vaccine. The sample here was peripheral blood, taken 28 days after the second AZD1222 dose. The J gene is TRBJ2-6, the V gene TRBV10-3; 10 bases agree with TRBD1. CDR3 region: CAINRRDRGSGANVLTF. CDR3 bases: TGTGCCATCAATCGCCGGGACAGGGGATCTGGGGCCAACGTCCTGACTTTC.